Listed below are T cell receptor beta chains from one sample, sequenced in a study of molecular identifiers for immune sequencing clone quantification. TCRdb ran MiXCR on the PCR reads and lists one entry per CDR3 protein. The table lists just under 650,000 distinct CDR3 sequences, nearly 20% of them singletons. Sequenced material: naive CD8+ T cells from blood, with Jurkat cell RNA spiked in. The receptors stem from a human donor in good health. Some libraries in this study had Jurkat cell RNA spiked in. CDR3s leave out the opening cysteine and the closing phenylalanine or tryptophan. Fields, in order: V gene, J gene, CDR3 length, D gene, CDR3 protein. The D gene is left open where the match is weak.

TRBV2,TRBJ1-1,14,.,ATFEAAGSMNTEAF
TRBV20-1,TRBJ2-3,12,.,SARDRVRTDTQY
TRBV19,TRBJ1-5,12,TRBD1,ASSLTGAGQPQH
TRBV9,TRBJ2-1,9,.,ASSAHNEQF
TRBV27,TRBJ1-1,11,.,ASKGQMNTEAF
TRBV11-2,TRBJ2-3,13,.,ASSLHQWSSDTQY
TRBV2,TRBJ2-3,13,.,ASRAPYTLTDTQY
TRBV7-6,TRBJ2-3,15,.,ASAIPSLSTGTDTQY
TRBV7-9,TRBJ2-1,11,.,ASSLGPSLEQF
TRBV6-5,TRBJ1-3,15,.,ASSYSNLQGVGNTIY
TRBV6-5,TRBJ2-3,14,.,ASSYRTPGRTDTQY
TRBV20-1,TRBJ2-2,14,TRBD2,SAGDLQAGSSGELF
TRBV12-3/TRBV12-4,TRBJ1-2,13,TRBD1,ASSFGQEESYGYT
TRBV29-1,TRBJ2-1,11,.,SVTRTNGNEQF
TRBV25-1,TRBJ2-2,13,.,ASSERTGRHGELF
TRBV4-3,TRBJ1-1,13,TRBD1,ASSQDIYGRGRAF
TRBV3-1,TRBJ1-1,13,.,ASSQVGHISSEAF
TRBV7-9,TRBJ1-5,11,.,ASGEGEDQPQH
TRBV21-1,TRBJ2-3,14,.,ASILYATADADTQY
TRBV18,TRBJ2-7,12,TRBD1,ASSPGQGAYEQY
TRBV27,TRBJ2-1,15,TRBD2,ASSPTLVSGMNNEQF